Below, 15 T cell receptor beta chains from the same sample are listed, as sequenced in a study of blood T cells in healthy people across ages. The use of a sample-barcoded 5' primer and a J-beta primer mix characterized a second PCR of 7 to 11 cycles. TCRdb reprocessed the 5' RACE reads with MiXCR, giving one entry per CDR3 protein. The data show hundreds of thousands of distinct CDR3 sequences, 20% to 25% seen once. Sequenced material: blood. The source is a man in his 70s in good health.

This chain joins TRBV20-1 and TRBJ1-2; D might be TRBD1 (5 bases). V was cut by 2 bases and J by 6 bases, with 10 bases left in between. Germline V gives CDR1 DFQATT, CDR2 SNEGSKA (reference sequence). This CDR3 comprises 12 residues. CDR3 sequence reads: CSARYRLDGYTF. The DNA for the CDR3 is TGCAGTGCTAGATACAGGTTAGATGGCTACACCTTC.

This clonotype was seen more than once but under ten times. The chain recombines TRBV6-2 or TRBV6-3 with TRBJ2-6; D remains unclear. The CDR3 has 16 residues. Germline values: CDR1 MNHEY, CDR2 SVGEGT. V dropped 3 bases and J dropped 0 bases, with 9 bases sitting between them. The CDR3 protein is CASSYPGRSGANVLTF. The CDR3 DNA sequence: TGTGCCAGCAGTTATCCCGGACGCTCTGGGGCCAACGTCCTGACTTTC.

The rearrangement uses TRBV20-1 and TRBJ2-1; D might be TRBD1 (5 bases). Trimming cost V 0 bases and J 11 bases, with 17 bases left between them. The CDR3 loop spans 14 amino acids. Germline CDR1 is DFQATT and CDR2 is SNEGSKA (reference sequence). CDR3 nucleotides: TGCAGTGCTAGAGAAGAAAGGGGTGCCCCAAAGCAGTTCTTC. Protein product: CSAREERGAPKQFF.

This rearrangement joins TRBV12-3 or TRBV12-4 to TRBJ2-5; D perhaps matches TRBD1 (5 bases). V was cut by 8 bases and J by 5 bases, with 15 bases left in between. CDR3 size: 13 residues. CDR3 loop: CASSTRAVETQYF. CDR3 DNA: TGTGCCAGCTCGACCAGGGCTGTGGAGACCCAGTACTTC.

This chain joins TRBV2 and TRBJ1-2, with TRBD1 identical over 11 bases. In germline, CDR1 is SNHLY, CDR2 FYNNEI. The CDR3 spans 17 residues. The junction had 11 bases not matched to a gene; V was cut back by 5 bases and J by 3 bases. CDR3 sequence reads: CASSFGQGAGLDYGYTF. The CDR3, as DNA: TGTGCCAGCAGTTTTGGACAGGGGGCGGGATTAGACTATGGCTACACCTTC.

There are a few counts of this clonotype. This chain uses TRBV3-1 with TRBJ2-5; D unclear. Germline V gene data show CDR1 as LGHDT and CDR2 as YNNKEL (reference sequence). Trimming pared 2 bases from V and 4 bases from J, leaving 5 bases between. This CDR3 has 12 residues. The CDR3: CASSQQVETQYF. In nucleotides, the CDR3 is TGTGCCAGCAGCCAACAGGTAGAGACCCAGTACTTC.

The chain couples TRBV24-1 to TRBJ1-1; D might be TRBD1 (6 bases). V lost 0 bases and J lost 7, with 14 bases in between. This CDR3 has 15 residues. From germline, CDR1 is KGHDR and CDR2 SFDVKD. Here the CDR3 reads CATSDLPGAVDEAFF. CDR3 DNA: TGTGCCACCAGTGATTTGCCAGGGGCGGTAGATGAAGCTTTCTTT.

This clonotype has more than one count but fewer than ten. The V call is TRBV7-8, the J call TRBJ1-4; TRBD1 agrees at 10 bases. CDR1 is SGHVS and CDR2 is FQNEAQ in the germline V gene. V was pared by 5 bases and J by 1 base, with 7 bases of the junction left unmatched. This CDR3 has 17 residues. CDR3 in amino acids: CASSLRDRGRTNEKLFF. CDR3 nucleotides: TGTGCCAGCAGCCTCAGGGACAGGGGTAGAACTAATGAAAAACTGTTTTTT.

This clonotype was detected many times. V and J are TRBV4-1 and TRBJ1-2; D is undetermined. This CDR3 contains 16 residues. Germline assignment: CDR1 MGHRA and CDR2 YSYEKL. The V end was cut by 0 bases, the J end by 5 bases, with 16 bases between. CDR3 bases: TGCGCCAGCAGCCAAGATCCGCGGGGAGTCTTTTATGGCTACACCTTC. It codes for CASSQDPRGVFYGYTF.

This clonotype has only a few counts. The chain has TRBV12-3 or TRBV12-4 and TRBJ1-3, with 9 positions matching TRBD1. Trimming removed 8 bases from V and 4 bases from J; junction bases left unmatched: 3. CDR3 length equals 13 residues. The CDR3 loop is CASGQGSGNTIYF. The CDR3 nucleotides are TGTGCCAGCGGACAGGGGTCCGGAAACACCATATATTTT.

This clonotype has a count of ten or more. The rearrangement links TRBV6-5 to TRBJ1-2, with D unresolved. Germline V lookup: CDR1 MNHEY, CDR2 SVGAGI. The CDR3 spans 11 residues. The V gene lost 10 bases and the J gene lost 2 bases, with 8 bases spanning the gap. CDR3 sequence (DNA): TGTGCCACCTTGGGAAACTATGGCTACACCTTC. Its translation: CATLGNYGYTF.

V gene TRBV19 combines with J gene TRBJ2-1, with 11 bases matching TRBD1. The germline V gene encodes CDR1 LNHDA and CDR2 SQIVND (reference sequence). This CDR3 has 16 amino acids. Trimming took 1 base from V and 3 from J; bases not matched to a gene: 2. CDR3 loop: CASSIGTGGVYNEQFF. For the CDR3, the DNA is TGTGCCAGTAGTATAGGGACAGGGGGCGTCTACAATGAGCAGTTCTTC.

The rearrangement uses TRBV6-2 or TRBV6-3 and TRBJ1-1; D remains unclear. Trimming left V 7 bases short and J 1 base short, with 16 bases between. Germline-derived CDR1 and CDR2 are MNHEY and SVGEGT. This CDR3 is 15 amino acids long. As DNA, the CDR3 is TGTGCCAGCACCCTCAAGGACCTATGGAACACTGAAGCTTTCTTT. Amino acid sequence: CASTLKDLWNTEAFF.

This clonotype was counted ten times or more. V usage is TRBV28 and J usage is TRBJ2-7; 7 nucleotides agree with TRBD1. The trim removed 6 bases at V and 10 bases at J, leaving 15 bases unmatched. CDR1 and CDR2 (germline): MDHEN, SYDVKM. This CDR3 region has 14 residues. CDR3 residues: CASRLRTGPKGQYF. In DNA, the CDR3 is TGTGCCAGCAGGCTTAGGACAGGTCCCAAGGGCCAGTACTTC. Looking up the rest from reference TRBV28 and TRBJ2-7 gives the full variable domain: DVKVTQSSRYLVKRTGEKVFLECVQDMDHENMFWYRQDPGLGLRLIYFSYDVKMKEKGDIPEGYSVSREKKERFSLILESASTNQTSMYLCASRLRTGPKGQYFGPGTRLTVT.

This clonotype was counted only a few times. This chain connects TRBV6-2 or TRBV6-3 to TRBJ2-7; 10 bases align to TRBD1. CDR3 size: 14 residues. The J segment lost 6 bases and the V segment lost 4 bases, leaving 6 bases of the junction unmatched. CDR1 is MNHEY and CDR2 is SVGEGT in the germline V gene. This CDR3 is CASSWDRGGSEQYF. The DNA of the CDR3 is TGTGCCAGCAGTTGGGACAGGGGCGGTTCCGAGCAGTACTTC.